Sequencing of this T cell receptor beta chain was carried out in a study of T cell responses to AZD1222 COVID-19 vaccine. Study-level information: Second-dose timings of about 4 or about 12 weeks were pooled.

Assay: immunoSEQ multiplex PCR; the TCRdb copy retains only in-frame clones and omits some. The sample lists around 130,000 clones; about 90% were seen once. Study-level points and caveats: After the peak T cell response, and only then, were repertoires sampled. An increase in Spike-specific TCR breadth and depth was observed after two AZD1222 doses. At study baseline, merely several AZD1222 recipients were seropositive.

On this clone: The antigen is undetermined.

This receptor was taken from an adult in good health. Source: peripheral blood, taken on day 0 of AZD1222 vaccination.

The CDR3 protein is CASSSGQGQNEQYF. The CDR3 DNA reads TGTGCCAGCAGTTCGGGACAGGGGCAGAACGAGCAGTACTTC. The chain recombines TRBV27 with TRBJ2-7; 10 positions match TRBD1. Per the germline V gene, CDR1 is MNHEY and CDR2 is SMNVEV (reference sequence). The J segment lost 5 bases and the V segment lost 4 bases, leaving 5 bases of the junction unmatched. The CDR3 runs 14 residues.